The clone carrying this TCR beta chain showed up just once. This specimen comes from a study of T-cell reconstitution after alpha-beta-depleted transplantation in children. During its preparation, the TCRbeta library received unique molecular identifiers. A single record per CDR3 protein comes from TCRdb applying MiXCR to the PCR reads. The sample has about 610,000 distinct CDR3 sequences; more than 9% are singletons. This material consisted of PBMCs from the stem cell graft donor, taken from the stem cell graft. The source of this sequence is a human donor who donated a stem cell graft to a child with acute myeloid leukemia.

The CDR3 spells CASSESLGLAGGSSSYEQYF. CDR3 sequence (DNA): TGCGCCAGCAGTGAGTCGTTGGGACTAGCGGGAGGGTCGAGCTCCTACGAGCAGTACTTC. The rearrangement joins TRBV10-2 to TRBJ2-7, with 16 bases matching TRBD2. From germline, CDR1 is WSHSY and CDR2 SAAADI. This CDR3 has 20 amino acids. The J segment lost 0 bases and the V segment lost 0 bases, leaving 8 bases of the junction unmatched.